The source of this T cell receptor (beta chain) is a study of T-cell memory formation after mild COVID-19. CDR3 length equals 15 residues. Trimming cost V 6 bases and J 3 bases; bases outside gene matches: 8. CDR1 LNHDA and CDR2 SQIVND come from the germline V gene (reference sequence). The authors produced TCR alpha and TCR beta cDNA libraries with sample barcodes and UMIs by 5'RACE using constant-segment primers. Via MiXCR, TCRdb re-called the 5' RACE reads, giving one row per CDR3 protein. Of 400,000 to 500,000 distinct CDR3 sequences listed, over 15% were seen once; the top ten hold 7.5% to 9.5%.

Sequencing was done on a sample of PBMCs or a T cell subset sorted from them (not recorded which). The chain employs TRBV19 and TRBJ1-2, with 9 bases fitting TRBD1. This TCR was sampled from an adult woman who had mild COVID-19 (a few samples of this study predate the infection). Cell type and time point are not known. The CDR3: CASRDGQGNYYGYTF. The CDR3 nucleotides read TGTGCCAGTAGGGACGGACAGGGGAATTACTATGGCTACACCTTC.